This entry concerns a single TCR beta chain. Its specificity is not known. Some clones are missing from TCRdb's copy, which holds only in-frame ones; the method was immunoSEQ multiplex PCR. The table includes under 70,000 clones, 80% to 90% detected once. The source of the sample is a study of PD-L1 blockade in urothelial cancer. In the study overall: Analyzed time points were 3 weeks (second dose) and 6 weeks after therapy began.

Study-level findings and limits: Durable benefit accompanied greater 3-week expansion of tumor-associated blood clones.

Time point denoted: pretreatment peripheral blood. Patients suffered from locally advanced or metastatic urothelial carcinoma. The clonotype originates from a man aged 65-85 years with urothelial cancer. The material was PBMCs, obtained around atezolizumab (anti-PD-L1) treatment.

The CDR3 reads CASSLIREGNTEAFF. CDR3 DNA sequence: TGTGCCAGCAGTTTAATTCGTGAGGGGAACACTGAAGCTTTCTTT. The chain couples TRBV28 to TRBJ1-1; D remains ambiguous. The CDR3 runs to 15 residues. Deletions cut 2 bases from V and 1 base from J, with 11 bases between. Germline lookup yields CDR1 MDHEN and CDR2 SYDVKM.